This is a list of T cell receptor beta chains from one sample in a study of blood T cells in healthy people across ages. Using its own MiXCR run on the 5' RACE reads, TCRdb lists one record per CDR3 protein. There are more than 500,000 distinct CDR3 sequences in the sample; 27% occur only once, and around a sixth lies in the top ten. Sequenced input: blood. The source of these receptors is a woman aged 70-85 years in good health. Both conserved end residues are part of each CDR3. The order of the fields is V gene, J gene, CDR3 protein.

v_call: TRBV28
j_call: TRBJ1-5
cdr3_aa: CASRRMGDQPQHF

v_call: TRBV7-9
j_call: TRBJ2-5
cdr3_aa: CASSSRLTQETQYF

v_call: TRBV5-1
j_call: TRBJ2-1
cdr3_aa: CTSSLTAGASEQFF

v_call: TRBV7-2
j_call: TRBJ1-2
cdr3_aa: CASAWGENYGYTF

v_call: TRBV5-1
j_call: TRBJ2-5
cdr3_aa: CASSLGGGRETQYF

v_call: TRBV5-1
j_call: TRBJ2-3
cdr3_aa: CASSFGQSTDTQYF

v_call: TRBV3-1
j_call: TRBJ1-1
cdr3_aa: CASSQGQGIDTEAFF

v_call: TRBV7-2
j_call: NA
cdr3_aa: CASSLAGTGALYEQYF

v_call: TRBV6-5
j_call: TRBJ2-7
cdr3_aa: CASSYSTGGSYEQYF

v_call: TRBV20-1
j_call: TRBJ1-6
cdr3_aa: CSAKGKGNLYDSPLHF

v_call: TRBV14
j_call: TRBJ2-1
cdr3_aa: CASSQVAGEQFF

v_call: TRBV20-1
j_call: TRBJ1-4
cdr3_aa: CSALRDATNEKLFF

v_call: TRBV7-9
j_call: TRBJ2-1
cdr3_aa: CASSLLAGALQFF

v_call: TRBV7-2
j_call: TRBJ2-2
cdr3_aa: CASSVWSAGELFF

v_call: TRBV27
j_call: TRBJ2-3
cdr3_aa: CASSTRLAGGAQYF

v_call: TRBV6-2/TRBV6-3
j_call: TRBJ2-7
cdr3_aa: CASSSHRVKSSYEQYF

v_call: TRBV29-1
j_call: TRBJ2-5
cdr3_aa: CSVDPPAGGETQYF

v_call: TRBV7-6
j_call: TRBJ2-5
cdr3_aa: CASSLGVSQQETQYF

v_call: TRBV6-1
j_call: TRBJ2-1
cdr3_aa: CASSGSLSNPYNEQLF

v_call: TRBV2
j_call: TRBJ2-4
cdr3_aa: CASSESGRGAKNIQYF

v_call: TRBV5-1
j_call: TRBJ2-1
cdr3_aa: CASSPRLAGADEQFF

v_call: TRBV7-2
j_call: NA
cdr3_aa: CASGNYDREEQFF

v_call: TRBV12-3/TRBV12-4
j_call: TRBJ2-7
cdr3_aa: CASSRRSGTSAHSYEQYF

v_call: TRBV29-1
j_call: TRBJ2-2
cdr3_aa: CSGSSSTGELFF

v_call: TRBV2
j_call: TRBJ2-1
cdr3_aa: CASSPGTGYYNEQFF

v_call: TRBV20-1
j_call: TRBJ2-1
cdr3_aa: CSAVPRTSALSNEQFF

v_call: TRBV6-1
j_call: NA
cdr3_aa: CASRINPQYEQYF

v_call: TRBV20-1
j_call: TRBJ2-5
cdr3_aa: CSATGTLQETQYF

v_call: TRBV5-1
j_call: NA
cdr3_aa: CASGAGTSGPGEQFF

v_call: TRBV24-1
j_call: TRBJ1-2
cdr3_aa: CATSAGAAIPLTF

v_call: TRBV5-4
j_call: TRBJ2-7
cdr3_aa: CASSPDVGTVQYF

v_call: TRBV28
j_call: TRBJ2-2
cdr3_aa: CASSPPRGNTGELFF

v_call: TRBV11-3
j_call: NA
cdr3_aa: CASSSGHTSYEQYF

v_call: TRBV20-1
j_call: TRBJ2-2
cdr3_aa: CSARSGSDTGELFF

v_call: TRBV20-1
j_call: TRBJ2-7
cdr3_aa: CSARGGTGPYEQYF

v_call: TRBV19
j_call: TRBJ2-5
cdr3_aa: CASSIQTQETQYF

v_call: TRBV7-2
j_call: TRBJ1-1
cdr3_aa: CASSLDGGWVTEAFF

v_call: TRBV7-2
j_call: TRBJ2-1
cdr3_aa: CASSLAFSGGLNEQFF

v_call: TRBV4-2
j_call: TRBJ2-1
cdr3_aa: CASSQGSGGVREQFF

v_call: TRBV4-3
j_call: TRBJ1-2
cdr3_aa: CASSQDPGALGYGYTF

v_call: TRBV5-1
j_call: TRBJ2-7
cdr3_aa: CASSPWAGTESYEQYF

v_call: TRBV7-2
j_call: TRBJ1-3
cdr3_aa: CASSLGGFSGNTIYF

v_call: TRBV6-5
j_call: TRBJ2-7
cdr3_aa: CASSPPGQRDEQYF

v_call: TRBV5-1
j_call: TRBJ2-2
cdr3_aa: CASSLAVNANTGELFF

v_call: TRBV15
j_call: TRBJ2-1
cdr3_aa: CATSIRQGYNEQFF

v_call: TRBV20-1
j_call: TRBJ2-5
cdr3_aa: CSALAGVQETQYF

v_call: TRBV3-1
j_call: TRBJ1-1
cdr3_aa: CASRQGGTEAFF

v_call: TRBV7-2
j_call: TRBJ1-2
cdr3_aa: CASSLDSGRYGYTF

v_call: TRBV7-2
j_call: TRBJ2-4
cdr3_aa: CASSPWDRGEVAKNIQYF

v_call: TRBV7-2
j_call: TRBJ2-1
cdr3_aa: CASRAPSGGAYNEQFF

v_call: TRBV5-1
j_call: TRBJ2-1
cdr3_aa: CASSKSLGILVSDYNEQFF

v_call: TRBV7-9
j_call: TRBJ1-1
cdr3_aa: CASSLEDRGSEAFF

v_call: TRBV6-6
j_call: TRBJ1-2
cdr3_aa: CASSYSGGRVAYGYTF

v_call: TRBV5-1
j_call: TRBJ1-5
cdr3_aa: CASSEGQGAYNQPQHF

v_call: TRBV4-2
j_call: TRBJ1-1
cdr3_aa: CASSQDLQGAGGTEAFF